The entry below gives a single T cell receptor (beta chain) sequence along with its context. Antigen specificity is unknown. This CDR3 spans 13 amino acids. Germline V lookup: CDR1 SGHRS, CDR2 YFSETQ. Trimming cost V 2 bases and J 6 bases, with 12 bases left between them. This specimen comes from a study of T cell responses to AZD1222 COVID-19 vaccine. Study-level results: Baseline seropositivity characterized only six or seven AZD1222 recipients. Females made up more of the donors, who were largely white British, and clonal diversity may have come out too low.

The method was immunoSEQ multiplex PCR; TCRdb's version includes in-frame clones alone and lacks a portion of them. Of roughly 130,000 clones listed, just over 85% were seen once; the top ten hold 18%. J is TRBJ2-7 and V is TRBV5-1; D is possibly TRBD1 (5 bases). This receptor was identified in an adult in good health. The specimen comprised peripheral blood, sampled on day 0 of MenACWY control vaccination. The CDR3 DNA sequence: TGCGCCAGCAGCTTTATAGGGCAGGGCGAGCAGTACTTC. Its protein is CASSFIGQGEQYF. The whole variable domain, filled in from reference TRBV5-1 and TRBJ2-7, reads KAGVTQTPRYLIKTRGQQVTLSCSPISGHRSVSWYQQTPGQGLQFLFEYFSETQRNKGNFPGRFSGRQFSNSRSEMNVSTLELGDSALYLCASSFIGQGEQYFGPGTRLTVT.